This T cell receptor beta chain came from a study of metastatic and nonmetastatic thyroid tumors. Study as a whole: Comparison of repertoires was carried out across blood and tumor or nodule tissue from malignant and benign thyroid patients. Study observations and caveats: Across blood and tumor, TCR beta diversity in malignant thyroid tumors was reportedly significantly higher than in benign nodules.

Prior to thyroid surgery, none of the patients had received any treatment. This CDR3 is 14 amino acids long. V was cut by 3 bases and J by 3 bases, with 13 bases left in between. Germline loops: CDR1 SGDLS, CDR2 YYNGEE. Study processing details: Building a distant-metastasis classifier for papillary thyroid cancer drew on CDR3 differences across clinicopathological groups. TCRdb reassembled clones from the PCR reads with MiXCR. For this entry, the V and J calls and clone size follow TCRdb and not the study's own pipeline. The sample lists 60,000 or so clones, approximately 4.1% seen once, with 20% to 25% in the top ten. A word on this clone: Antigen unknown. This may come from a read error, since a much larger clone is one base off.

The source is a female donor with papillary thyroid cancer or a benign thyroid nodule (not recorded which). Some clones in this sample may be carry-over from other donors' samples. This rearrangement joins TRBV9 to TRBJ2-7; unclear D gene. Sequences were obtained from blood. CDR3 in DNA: TGTGCCAGCAGCGAGGGTTTGAGGAACTACGAGCAGTACTTC. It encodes CASSEGLRNYEQYF.